Shown below are 9 T cell receptor beta chains from a single sample sequenced in a study of T-cell memory formation after mild COVID-19. TCRdb ran MiXCR on the 5' RACE reads and lists one entry per CDR3 protein. The top ten clones hold around 11% of a sample with roughly 580,000 distinct CDR3 sequences, more than 15% of them seen once. The specimen sequenced was PBMCs or a T cell subset sorted from them (not recorded which). The receptors derive from an adult woman who had mild COVID-19 (a few samples of this study predate the infection). Cell type and time point are not known.

This clonotype was observed many times. The rearrangement links TRBV10-3 to TRBJ2-7; TRBD1 matches at 8 bases. This CDR3 has 17 amino acids. The trim removed 4 bases at V and 4 bases at J, leaving 15 bases unmatched. Germline V CDR1 and CDR2: ENHRY, SYGVKD. CDR3 region: CAISGAPDRGGWYEQYF. CDR3 coding DNA: TGTGCCATCAGTGGGGCTCCAGACAGGGGCGGCTGGTACGAGCAGTACTTC.

V is TRBV15 and J is TRBJ2-5; D gene unclear. V was cut by 1 base and J by 2 bases, with 14 bases left in between. CDR3 length: 16 amino acids. Germline CDR1 reads LNHNV; CDR2 reads YYDKDF (reference sequence). CDR3 residues: CATSRVPRSPQETQYF. CDR3 nucleotide sequence: TGTGCCACCAGCAGAGTCCCCCGGAGCCCTCAAGAGACCCAGTACTTC.

This chain joins TRBV20-1 and TRBJ1-5; D perhaps matches TRBD1 (6 bases). Germline CDR1 reads DFQATT; CDR2 reads SNEGSKA (reference sequence). Trimming left V 6 bases short and J 7 bases short, with 16 bases between. The CDR3 covers 13 residues. Written as DNA, the CDR3 is TGCAGTGCCTGGGGAGGGGGGGACCAGCCCCAGCATTTT. This sequence encodes CSAWGGGDQPQHF.

This clonotype was counted only a few times. Here the CDR3 DNA reads TGTGCCAGCACCATGGGGGCCTCCTACAATGAGCAGTTCTTC. This codes for CASTMGASYNEQFF. This chain uses TRBV5-6 with TRBJ2-1; D perhaps matches TRBD1 (6 bases). The V end lost 6 bases, the J end lost 0 bases, and 10 bases lay between the germline ends. The CDR3 spans 14 residues. The germline gives CDR1 SGHDT, CDR2 YYEEEE.

This chain uses TRBV6-1 with TRBJ1-5; D not resolved. The germline V and J ends were trimmed by 2 bases and 5 bases, with 13 bases remaining between them. The germline V gene encodes CDR1 MNHNS and CDR2 SASEGT. CDR3 length: 15 amino acids. The CDR3 loop is CASSEFGGRDQPQHF. The CDR3 DNA sequence: TGTGCCAGCAGTGAATTCGGAGGGAGGGATCAGCCCCAGCATTTT.

The table lists this clonotype with many counts. The chain couples TRBV6-5 to TRBJ2-1; TRBD2 agrees at 13 bases. CDR3 length: 17 residues. J gave up 3 bases and V 6 bases, and 8 bases lay outside the gene matches. Looked up from germline, CDR1 is MNHEY and CDR2 is SVGAGI. In DNA form, the CDR3 reads TGTGCCAGCAGCCCAGGGACTAGCGGGATGATCTACAATGAGCAGTTCTTC. It encodes CASSPGTSGMIYNEQFF.

The chain combines TRBV12-3 or TRBV12-4 with TRBJ1-1; 8 nucleotides match TRBD1. The CDR3 length is 14 residues. V was clipped by 2 bases and J by 5 bases; unmatched bases: 4. CDR3 sequence reads: CASSLSGGDTEAFF. The CDR3 region has the DNA TGTGCCAGCAGTTTATCAGGGGGCGATACTGAAGCTTTCTTT.

V gene TRBV24-1 combines with J gene TRBJ2-1; D is perhaps TRBD1 (5 bases). V was shortened by 2 bases and J by 5 bases, with 12 bases between the two germline ends. The CDR3 contains 15 residues. CDR1 KGHDR and CDR2 SFDVKD come from the germline V gene. CDR3 loop: CATSDSRAGNNEQFF. In nucleotides, the CDR3 is TGTGCCACCAGTGATTCCAGGGCAGGTAACAATGAGCAGTTCTTC.

The chain recombines TRBV29-1 with TRBJ2-5, with TRBD2 matching 10 bases. CDR3 size: 16 residues. The V segment lost 5 bases and the J segment 5 bases; nucleotides outside the gene matches: 14. CDR1 is SQVTM, CDR2 ANQGSEA, per germline. The CDR3 is CSVKLAGTSRMETQYF. The CDR3 bases are TGCAGCGTTAAACTAGCGGGGACCTCGCGGATGGAGACCCAGTACTTC. Drawing the rest from reference TRBV29-1 and TRBJ2-5, the complete variable domain is SAVISQKPSRDICQRGTSLTIQCQVDSQVTMMFWYRQQPGQSLTLIATANQGSEATYESGFVIDKFPISRPNLTFSTLTVSNMSPEDSSIYLCSVKLAGTSRMETQYFGPGTRLLVL.